The source of this T cell receptor beta chain is a study of T cell responses to AZD1222 COVID-19 vaccine (dated by TCRdb to the early 2020s). Study-level background: A total of 233 trial participants underwent TCR sequencing, of whom approximately 210 received two doses of AZD1222 and roughly 25 received two doses of the MenACWY control vaccine. Trial participants were enrolled by age into 18-55, 56-69 and 70-plus year subgroups, with 148, 28 and 57 TCR-sequenced participants respectively. The paper's findings and limits, for the study overall: In the small 56-69-year group, the increase in depth fell short of significance, most likely because of low power. A significant rise in spike-specific TCR breadth and depth was observed after two AZD1222 doses relative to day 0 and relative to MenACWY recipients. Reportedly, close to half of the unique spike-specific TCRs recognized epitopes lying outside the regions that are mutated in the B.1.351 and B.1.1.7 variants. Only five to seven AZD1222 recipients were SARS-CoV-2 seropositive at baseline, limiting conclusions about previously exposed vaccinees. CD4 TCRs associated with the vaccine covered the entire spike protein, and the dominant responses were in regions 160-218 and 743-854. Because no day 14 peak-response samples were available, repertoires were characterized only after the peak T cell response. Participants were mostly white British and included more females than males, and it was suggested by the authors that clonal diversity may have been underestimated.

The CDR3 regions of human TCRbeta chains were subjected to immunosequencing. On the authors' methods: TCRs in the repertoires were compared against a reference library of SARS-CoV-2-specific TCRs that had been generated with the MIRA antigen-specificity platform. Breadth meant the fraction of unique TCRs that were SARS-CoV-2-associated, whereas depth meant the fraction of total T cells that were SARS-CoV-2-associated. Using the MIRA data, every spike-specific TCR was mapped to the spike region that the TCR reacted to and assigned to either a CD4 or a CD8 class. Log10-transformed breadth and depth values were compared by one-way ANOVA with Sidak's multiple comparisons tests. The clones in this table, taken by TCRdb from immuneACCESS, are in-frame only. Not every clone is retained; where verified, under half of the shortfall comes from an unresolved V gene, and the cause of the rest is unknown. D and trimming come from the DNA, and the V and J calls and clone size come from that table. This sample comprises about 42,000 clones, 70% to 90% of them detected only once. The top ten clones comprise around a quarter of the sample.

In the case of this clone: Its antigen is currently not known. The sample holds no much larger clone one base away, and base qualities are not on file.

V drops 6 bases and J drops 4 bases, leaving 12 bases in between. From the cysteine up to the phenylalanine, the CDR3 has a length of 14 residues. The read is trimmed to its CDR3 DNA, 42 bases read in frame from base 1. From the germline V gene, CDR1 is KGHSH and CDR2 is LQKENI. The sample's time point label, in plain terms: about 28 days (+/-7) after the second vaccine dose. AZD1222 recipients with second doses at about 4 weeks or about 12 weeks were pooled, because spike-specific TCR depth and breadth did not differ between schedules. Samples from vaccinated people were obtained from the UK trials COV001 and COV002, which included a single-blind randomized controlled phase 2/3 trial of AZD1222 (ChAdOx1 nCoV-19) in healthy adults. Trial participant PBMC samples were collected at day 0 and day 28 after the second dose for TCRbeta chain sequencing.

Sequencing used peripheral blood, obtained 28 days after the second AZD1222 dose. Recombination joined TRBV18 with TRBJ1-4; a tentative D call is TRBD1 (5 bases match). The TCR originated in an adult who received the AZD1222 COVID-19 vaccine. The CDR3 sequence is CASSPGTGNEKLFF. The base sequence is TGTGCCAGCTCCCCCGGGACGGGTAATGAAAAACTGTTTTTT.